The sequence of this T cell receptor (beta chain) was determined in a study of naive and memory T cell subsets. In this sample, this clonotype turned up many times. The J segment lost 0 bases and the V segment lost 5 bases, leaving 2 bases of the junction unmatched. CDR1 DFQATT and CDR2 SNEGSKA come from the germline V gene (reference sequence). The CDR3 runs to 13 residues. The treatment was: skin biopsy from PPD injection site in Mantoux-positive individual. A UMI-containing oligonucleotide was joined by 3' ligation to the TCR cDNA template. Amplification of ligated cDNA took four PCR rounds with SP2 and nested alpha and beta constant primers. TCRdb recomputed calls from the UMI-ligation and nested PCR reads with MiXCR, one row per CDR3 protein. This table holds around 35,000 distinct CDR3 sequences, around 10% found once.

The chain combines TRBV20-1 with TRBJ2-3, with TRBD2 identical over 7 bases. The source of this sequence is an adult in good health. The input for sequencing was skin, taken from a tuberculin skin test site. The CDR3 DNA sequence: TGCAGTGCTGACGGGGGGAGCACAGATACGCAGTATTTT. Its protein product is CSADGGSTDTQYF.